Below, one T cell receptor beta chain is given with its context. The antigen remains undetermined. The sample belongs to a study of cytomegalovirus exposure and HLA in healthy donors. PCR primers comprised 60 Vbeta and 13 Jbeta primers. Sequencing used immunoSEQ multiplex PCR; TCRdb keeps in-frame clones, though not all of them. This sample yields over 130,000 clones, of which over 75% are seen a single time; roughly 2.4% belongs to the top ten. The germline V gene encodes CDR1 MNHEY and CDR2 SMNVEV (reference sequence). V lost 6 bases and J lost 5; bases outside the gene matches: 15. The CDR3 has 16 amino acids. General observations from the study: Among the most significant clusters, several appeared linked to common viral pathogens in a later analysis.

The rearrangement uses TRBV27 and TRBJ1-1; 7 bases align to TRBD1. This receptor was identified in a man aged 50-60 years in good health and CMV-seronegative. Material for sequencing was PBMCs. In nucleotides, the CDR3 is TGTGCCAGCAGCCAACGACAGGGCCCGTCATGGACTGAAGCTTTCTTT. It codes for CASSQRQGPSWTEAFF.